The source of this T cell receptor beta chain is a study of patients and donors after allogeneic stem cell transplantation. TCRdb independently ran MiXCR on the RT-PCR reads; one entry per CDR3 protein. Among under 200,000 distinct CDR3 sequences listed, approximately 30% were seen once. The sample was blood, either unsorted or a sorted T cell fraction (not recorded which). This TCR was recovered from a human donor who was either an allogeneic HSCT recipient or a stem cell or donor lymphocyte infusion donor (not recorded which). It is not recorded whose cells these are; they may come from a transplant donor.

The CDR3 spells CASSTRGTGSTDTQYF. DNA for the CDR3: TGTGCCAGCAGCACTAGGGGGACAGGGAGCACAGATACGCAGTATTTT. The chain couples TRBV7-2 to TRBJ2-3, with TRBD1 matching over 9 bases. Germline V lookup: CDR1 SGHTA, CDR2 FQGNSA. This CDR3 has 16 residues. J was trimmed by 0 bases and V by 5 bases; bases with no gene match: 6.